Sequencing of this T cell receptor beta chain was carried out in a study of CD8 T cells in ankylosing spondylitis. Whole-study findings and limits: Ankylosing spondylitis blood appeared to carry a characteristic TCR beta motif of roughly eight highly homologous variants. Clones tied to disease were said to be significantly enriched in matched ankylosing spondylitis synovial fluid.

A remark on this clonotype: Its antigen is unidentified.

Trimming at V came to 5 bases and at J to 10 bases, leaving 14 bases not matched to a gene. CDR1 and CDR2 (germline): LNHNV, YYDKDF (reference sequence). CDR3 length equals 15 residues. With molecular barcodes, quantitative 5'-RACE was used to make the TCR beta libraries. Each CDR3 protein is one row after TCRdb ran MiXCR on the 5' RACE reads. The data hold some 840,000 distinct CDR3 sequences, with over 9.5% observed a single time. The chain links TRBV15 to TRBJ2-1; TRBD2 matches at 7 bases. This receptor was obtained from a male donor with ankylosing spondylitis. The sequenced sample consisted of blood, either unsorted or a sorted T cell fraction (not recorded which). The CDR3 nucleotides read TGTGCCACCAGCGTCGGGACTACCCAAAACGGCGAGCAGTTCTTC. It is translated as CATSVGTTQNGEQFF.